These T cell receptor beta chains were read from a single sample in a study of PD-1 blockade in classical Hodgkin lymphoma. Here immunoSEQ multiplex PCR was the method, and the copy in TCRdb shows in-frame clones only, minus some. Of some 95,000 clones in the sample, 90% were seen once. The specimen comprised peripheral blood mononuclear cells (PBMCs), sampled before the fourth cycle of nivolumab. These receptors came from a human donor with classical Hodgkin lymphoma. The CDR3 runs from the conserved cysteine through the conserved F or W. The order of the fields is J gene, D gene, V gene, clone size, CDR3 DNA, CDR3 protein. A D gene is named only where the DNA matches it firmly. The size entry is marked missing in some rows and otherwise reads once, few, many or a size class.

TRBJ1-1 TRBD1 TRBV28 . TGTGCCAGCAGTTCACCCCGTGGGACAGGGGGCGACACTGAAGCTTTCTTT CASSSPRGTGGDTEAFF
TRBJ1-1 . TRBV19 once TGTGCCAGTACTCCGATCGGGACGGCTATTTTAAACACTGAAGCTTTCTTT CASTPIGTAILNTEAFF
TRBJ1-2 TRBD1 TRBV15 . TGTGCCACCAGTGAGGAGACAGGGGGCGCGAACTATGGCTACACCTTC CATSEETGGANYGYTF
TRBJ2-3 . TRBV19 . TGTGCCACCGGGTTGGACCGCGGCACAGATACGCAGTATTTT CATGLDRGTDTQYF
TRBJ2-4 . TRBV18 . TGTGCCAGCTCAGAGAACGACAGAGGAGGAAACATTCAGTACTTC CASSENDRGGNIQYF
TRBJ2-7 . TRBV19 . TGTGCCAGTTGGGACCGACACAACTACGAGCAGTACTTC CASWDRHNYEQYF
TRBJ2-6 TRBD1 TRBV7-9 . TGTGCCAGCAGATTACCGGGACAGGGTAGCTCTGGGGCCAACGTCCTGACTTTC CASRLPGQGSSGANVLTF
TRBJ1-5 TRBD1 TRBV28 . TGTGCCAGCAGTTCCGGACAGGTCGTTGTAGGTCAGCCCCAGCATTTT CASSSGQVVVGQPQHF
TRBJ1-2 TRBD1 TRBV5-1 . TGCGCCAGCAGCCCTGGGACAGGGATACACTATGGCTACACCTTC CASSPGTGIHYGYTF
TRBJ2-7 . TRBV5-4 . TGTGCCAGCAGCCCCAGCGGCGGGGAGCAGTACTTC CASSPSGGEQYF
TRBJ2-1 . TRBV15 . TGTGCCACCAGCAGTCTTTCCTGGGGGGATTACAATGAGCAGTTCTTC CATSSLSWGDYNEQFF
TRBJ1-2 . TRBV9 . TGTGCCAGCAGCGTAGACCCGGGGACCAACTATGGCTACACCTTC CASSVDPGTNYGYTF
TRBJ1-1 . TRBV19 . TGTGCCAGTAATTCCTTTCCTCCGCAGGGGTTGAACACTGAAGCTTTCTTT CASNSFPPQGLNTEAFF
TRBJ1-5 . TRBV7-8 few TGTGCCAGCAGCCACCATCAGGGGCCAAATCAGCCCCAGCATTTT CASSHHQGPNQPQHF
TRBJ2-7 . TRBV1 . TGCACCAGCAGCCAAGATTGGCCTAGCGGTACCTACGAGCAGTACTTC CTSSQDWPSGTYEQYF
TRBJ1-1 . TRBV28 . TGTGCCAGCAGTTCAGGACTACGGACTGAAGCTTTCTTT CASSSGLRTEAFF
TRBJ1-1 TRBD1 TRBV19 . TGTGCCACCAAACAGGGGTGGACTGAAGCTTTCTTT CATKQGWTEAFF
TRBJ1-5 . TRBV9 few TGTGCCAGCAGCCCTAGTATAAATCAGCCCCAGCATTTT CASSPSINQPQHF
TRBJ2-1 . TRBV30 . TGTGCCTGGGACAGCGTTGGGTCCTACAATGAGCAGTTCTTC CAWDSVGSYNEQFF
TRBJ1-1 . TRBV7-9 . TGTGCCAGCAGCTCCCGGGAGGCTTTCTTT CASSSREAFF
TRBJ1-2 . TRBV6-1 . TGTGCCAGCAGTGAAGTAGGGTCACTCTCGTCGGGCTACACCTTC CASSEVGSLSSGYTF
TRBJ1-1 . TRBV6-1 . TGTGCCAGCCGGCCTACTCAGGGCTTCGGGACTGAAGCTTTCTTT CASRPTQGFGTEAFF
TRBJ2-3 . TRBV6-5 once TGTGCCAGCAGTTACTCCAGCACAGATACGCAGTATTTT CASSYSSTDTQYF
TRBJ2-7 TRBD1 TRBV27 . TGTGCCAGCAGCCGACCATTGGACAGGGGACCCCCCTACGAGCAGTACTTC CASSRPLDRGPPYEQYF
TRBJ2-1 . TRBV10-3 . TGTGCCATCAGCCGCGCGGGGGCGGGGGCAGTTGAGCAGTTCTTC CAISRAGAGAVEQFF
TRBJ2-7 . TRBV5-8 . TGTGCCAGCAGCTTGTACAATCCCTACGAGCAGTACTTC CASSLYNPYEQYF
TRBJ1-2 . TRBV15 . TGTGCCACCAGTAACGGATGGGGCTACACCTTC CATSNGWGYTF
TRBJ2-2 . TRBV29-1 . TGCAGCGTTGAGGTTGGTAACGCCGGGGAGCTGTTTTTT CSVEVGNAGELFF
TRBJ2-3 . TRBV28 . TGTGCCAGCAGTTTAAGGGGGTTCACAGATACGCAGTATTTT CASSLRGFTDTQYF
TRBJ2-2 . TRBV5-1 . TGCGCCAGCAGCTTGCTACCGGCCTCCACCGGGGAGCTGTTTTTT CASSLLPASTGELFF
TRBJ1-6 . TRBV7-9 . TGTGCCGTCTTATCCGTTGCGGGACTTAATTCACCCCTCCACTTT CAVLSVAGLNSPLHF
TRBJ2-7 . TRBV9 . TGTGCCAGCAGCGTAGCATGGGGACCCTACGAGCAGTACTTC CASSVAWGPYEQYF
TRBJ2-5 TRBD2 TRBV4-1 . TGCGCCAGCAGCCAAGAAATGGGACTAGCGGGGCTCCAAGAGACCCAGTACTTC CASSQEMGLAGLQETQYF
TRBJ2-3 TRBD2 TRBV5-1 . TGCGCCAGCAGCTTGAGCGTGGGAGGGGGCACAGATACGCAGTATTTT CASSLSVGGGTDTQYF
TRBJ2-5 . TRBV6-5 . TGTGCCAGCAGTTATCAGCCCCAAGAGACCCAGTACTTC CASSYQPQETQYF
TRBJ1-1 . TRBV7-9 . TGTGCCAGCAGCTTAGTACTGGGGGCGGAAATAGCTTTCTTT CASSLVLGAEIAFF
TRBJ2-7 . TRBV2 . TGTGCCAGCACAGGGGACTCCTACGAGCAGTACTTC CASTGDSYEQYF
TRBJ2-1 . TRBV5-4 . TGTGCCAGCAGCTTGGATCGGGGCCCCCTGAAGAATGAGCAGTTCTTC CASSLDRGPLKNEQFF
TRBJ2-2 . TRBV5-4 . TGTGCCAGCAACGTTAGGGGTAGTCCCGGGGAGCTGTTTTTT CASNVRGSPGELFF
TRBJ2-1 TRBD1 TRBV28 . TGTGCCAGCAGTTTCCCCCACTCAGGGGGCAAGGGGGATGAGCAGTTCTTC CASSFPHSGGKGDEQFF
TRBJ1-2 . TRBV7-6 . TGTGCCAGCAGCTTACGGCCCAGGGACGGTGGCTACACCTTC CASSLRPRDGGYTF
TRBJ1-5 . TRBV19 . TGTGCCAGTAGTACGGGGGGCCCGGGTCAGCCCCAGCATTTT CASSTGGPGQPQHF
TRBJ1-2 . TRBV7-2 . TGTGCCAGCAGCTTAAACGGAGGGCCCACCGATTATGGCTACACCTTC CASSLNGGPTDYGYTF
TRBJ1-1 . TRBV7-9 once TGTGCCAGCAGCTTAAGAGCGGACACTGAAGCTTTCTTT CASSLRADTEAFF
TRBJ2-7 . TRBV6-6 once TGTGCCAGCAGGGGGGTTGCCCTTACCTACGAGCAGTACTTC CASRGVALTYEQYF
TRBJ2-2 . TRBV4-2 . TGTGCCAGCAGCCAAGATCGGGCGCGGGGATTTGGTGGCACCGGGGAGCTGTTTTTT CASSQDRARGFGGTGELFF
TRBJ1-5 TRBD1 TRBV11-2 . TGTGCCAGCAGCTTAGATGGACAGGTTCCGAGGCCCCAGCATTTT CASSLDGQVPRPQHF
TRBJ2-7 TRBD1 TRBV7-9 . TGTGCCAGCAGCTTAGGCCGGACAGGGAGCTACGAGCAGTACTTC CASSLGRTGSYEQYF
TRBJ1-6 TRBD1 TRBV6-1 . TGTGCCAGCAGTGCCGGGACAGGACCTAATTCACCCCTCCACTTT CASSAGTGPNSPLHF
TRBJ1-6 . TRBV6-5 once TGTGCCAGCACCCACAGGGCTTCACCCCTCCACTTT CASTHRASPLHF
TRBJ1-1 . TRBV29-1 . TGCAGCGCCGGAACTGGACTGATTTTTATGAACACTGAAGCTTTCTTT CSAGTGLIFMNTEAFF
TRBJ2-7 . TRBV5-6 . TGTGCCAGCAGCTTGGCCGATAGCTCGGGCTACGAGCAGTACTTC CASSLADSSGYEQYF
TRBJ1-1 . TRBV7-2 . TGTGCCAGCAGCTCTAGACAGGTTAACACTGAAGCTTTCTTT CASSSRQVNTEAFF
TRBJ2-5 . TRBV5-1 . TGCGCCAGCAGCTTGCCACAGGGACAAGAGACCCAGTACTTC CASSLPQGQETQYF
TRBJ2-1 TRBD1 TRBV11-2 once TGTGCCAGCAGCCAAGCCGGGACAGGGTACAATGAGCAGTTCTTC CASSQAGTGYNEQFF
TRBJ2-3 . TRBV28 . TGTGCCAGCAGTTTACAAACGACCCGGGGAAATAGCTATACGCAGTATTTT CASSLQTTRGNSYTQYF
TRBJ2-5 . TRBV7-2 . TGTGCCAGCAGCTTGAATATGATAGTTCAAGAGACCCAGTACTTC CASSLNMIVQETQYF